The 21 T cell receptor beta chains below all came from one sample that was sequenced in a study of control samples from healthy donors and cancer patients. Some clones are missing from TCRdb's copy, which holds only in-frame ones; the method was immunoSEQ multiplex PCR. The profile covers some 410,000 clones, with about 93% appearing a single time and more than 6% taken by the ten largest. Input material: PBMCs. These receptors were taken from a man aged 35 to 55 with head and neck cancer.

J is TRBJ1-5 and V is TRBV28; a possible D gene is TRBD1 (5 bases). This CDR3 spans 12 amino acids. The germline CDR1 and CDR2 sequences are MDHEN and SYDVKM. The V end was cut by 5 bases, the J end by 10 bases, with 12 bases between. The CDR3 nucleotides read TGTGCCAGCAGTACCGGACATGAACCCCAGCATTTT. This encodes CASSTGHEPQHF.

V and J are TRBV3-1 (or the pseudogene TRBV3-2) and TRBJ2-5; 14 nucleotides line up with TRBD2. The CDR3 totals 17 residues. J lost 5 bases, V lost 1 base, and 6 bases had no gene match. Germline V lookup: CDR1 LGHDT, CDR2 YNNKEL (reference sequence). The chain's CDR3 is CASSQGGGLAGVETQYF. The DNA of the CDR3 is TGTGCCAGCAGCCAAGGAGGGGGACTAGCGGGAGTGGAGACCCAGTACTTC.

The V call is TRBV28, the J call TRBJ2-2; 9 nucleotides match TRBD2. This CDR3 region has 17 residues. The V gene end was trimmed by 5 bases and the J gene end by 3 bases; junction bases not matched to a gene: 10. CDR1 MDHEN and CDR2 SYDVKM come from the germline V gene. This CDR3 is CASSNQFSGSYTGELFF. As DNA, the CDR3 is TGTGCCAGCAGTAACCAATTTAGCGGGAGCTACACCGGGGAGCTGTTTTTT. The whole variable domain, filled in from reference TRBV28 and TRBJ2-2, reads DVKVTQSSRYLVKRTGEKVFLECVQDMDHENMFWYRQDPGLGLRLIYFSYDVKMKEKGDIPEGYSVSREKKERFSLILESASTNQTSMYLCASSNQFSGSYTGELFFGEGSRLTVL.

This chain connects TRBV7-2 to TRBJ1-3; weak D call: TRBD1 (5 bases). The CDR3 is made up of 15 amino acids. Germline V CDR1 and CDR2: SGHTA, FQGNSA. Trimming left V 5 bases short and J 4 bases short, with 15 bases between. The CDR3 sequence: CASSGQPGTGNTIYF. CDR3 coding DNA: TGTGCCAGCAGCGGACAACCGGGCACCGGAAACACCATATATTTT.

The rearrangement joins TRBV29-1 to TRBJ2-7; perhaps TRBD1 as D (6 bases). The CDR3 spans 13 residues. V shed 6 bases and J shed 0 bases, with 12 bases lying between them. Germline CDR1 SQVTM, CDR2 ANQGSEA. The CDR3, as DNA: TGCAGCGTGGAGGACAGTGCCTCCTACGAGCAGTACTTC. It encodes CSVEDSASYEQYF.

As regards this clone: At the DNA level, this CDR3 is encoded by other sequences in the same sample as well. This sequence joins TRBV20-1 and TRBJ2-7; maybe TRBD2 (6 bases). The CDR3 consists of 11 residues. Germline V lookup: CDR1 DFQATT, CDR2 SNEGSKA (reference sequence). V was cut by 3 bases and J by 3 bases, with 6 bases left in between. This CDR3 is CSASGGYEQYF. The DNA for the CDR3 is TGCAGTGCTAGCGGGGGCTACGAGCAGTACTTC.

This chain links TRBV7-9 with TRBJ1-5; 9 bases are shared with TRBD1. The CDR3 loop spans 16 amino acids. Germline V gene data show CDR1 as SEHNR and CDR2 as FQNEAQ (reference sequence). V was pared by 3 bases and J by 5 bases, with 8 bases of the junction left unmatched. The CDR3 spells CASSLGQGRGDQPQHF. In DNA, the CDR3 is TGTGCCAGCAGCTTGGGACAGGGCCGGGGGGATCAGCCCCAGCATTTT.

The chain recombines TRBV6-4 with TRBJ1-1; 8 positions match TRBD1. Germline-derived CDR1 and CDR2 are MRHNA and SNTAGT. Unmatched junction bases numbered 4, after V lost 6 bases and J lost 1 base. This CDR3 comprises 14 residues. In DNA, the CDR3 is TGTGCCAGCAGCCCCGGGACAGGGAACACTGAAGCTTTCTTT. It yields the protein CASSPGTGNTEAFF.

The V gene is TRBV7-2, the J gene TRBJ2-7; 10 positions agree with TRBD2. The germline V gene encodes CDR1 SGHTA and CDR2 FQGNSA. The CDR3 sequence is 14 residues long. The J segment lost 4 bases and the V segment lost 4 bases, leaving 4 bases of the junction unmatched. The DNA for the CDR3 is TGTGCCAGCAGCTCGGGACTAGCGAGATACGAGCAGTACTTC. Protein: CASSSGLARYEQYF.

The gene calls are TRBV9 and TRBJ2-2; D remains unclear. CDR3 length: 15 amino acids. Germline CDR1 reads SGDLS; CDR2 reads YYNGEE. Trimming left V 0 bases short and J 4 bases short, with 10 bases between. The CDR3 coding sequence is TGTGCCAGCAGCGTAGCCGGCTGGGGCACCGGGGAGCTGTTTTTT. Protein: CASSVAGWGTGELFF.

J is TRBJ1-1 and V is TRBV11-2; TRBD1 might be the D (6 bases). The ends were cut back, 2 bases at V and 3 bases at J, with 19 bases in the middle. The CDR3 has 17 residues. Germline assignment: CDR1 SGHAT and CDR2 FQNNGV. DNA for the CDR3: TGTGCCAGCAGCTTATTCGGACAGCGGACTGTGTACACTGAAGCTTTCTTT. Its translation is CASSLFGQRTVYTEAFF.

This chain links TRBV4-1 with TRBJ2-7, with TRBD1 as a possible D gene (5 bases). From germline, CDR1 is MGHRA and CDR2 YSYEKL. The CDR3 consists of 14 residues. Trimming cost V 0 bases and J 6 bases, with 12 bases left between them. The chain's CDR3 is CASSQDLRGGEQYF. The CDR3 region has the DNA TGCGCCAGCAGCCAAGATTTAAGGGGCGGCGAGCAGTACTTC.

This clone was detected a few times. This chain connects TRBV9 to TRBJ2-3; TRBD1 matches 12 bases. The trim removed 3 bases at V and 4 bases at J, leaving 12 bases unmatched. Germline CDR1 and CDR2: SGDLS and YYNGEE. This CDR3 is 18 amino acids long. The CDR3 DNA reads TGTGCCAGCAGCGGACCTCTAACCGGGACAGGGGGCCCAGATACGCAGTATTTT. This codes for CASSGPLTGTGGPDTQYF.

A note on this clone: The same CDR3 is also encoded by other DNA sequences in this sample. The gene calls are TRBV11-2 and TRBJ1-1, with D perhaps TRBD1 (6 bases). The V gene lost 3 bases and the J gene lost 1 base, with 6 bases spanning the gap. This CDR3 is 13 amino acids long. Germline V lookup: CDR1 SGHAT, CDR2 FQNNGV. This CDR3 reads CASSLGQNTEAFF. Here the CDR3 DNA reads TGTGCCAGCAGCTTGGGACAGAACACTGAAGCTTTCTTT.

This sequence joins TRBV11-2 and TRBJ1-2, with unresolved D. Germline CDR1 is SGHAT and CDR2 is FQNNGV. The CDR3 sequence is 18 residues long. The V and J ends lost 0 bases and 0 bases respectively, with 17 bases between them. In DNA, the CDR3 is TGTGCCAGCAGCTTAGATGAGGAGAGTAACTCAGCTAACTATGGCTACACCTTC. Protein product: CASSLDEESNSANYGYTF.

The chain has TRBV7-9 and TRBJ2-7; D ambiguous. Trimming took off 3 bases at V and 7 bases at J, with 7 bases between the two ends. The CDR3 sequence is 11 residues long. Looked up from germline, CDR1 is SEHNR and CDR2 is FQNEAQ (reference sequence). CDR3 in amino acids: CASSFQTEQYF. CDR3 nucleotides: TGTGCCAGCAGCTTCCAGACTGAGCAGTACTTC.

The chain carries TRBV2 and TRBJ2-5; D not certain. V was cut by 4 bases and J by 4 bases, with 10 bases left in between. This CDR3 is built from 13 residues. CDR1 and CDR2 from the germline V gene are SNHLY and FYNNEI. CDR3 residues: CASSALTLETQYF. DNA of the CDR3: TGTGCCAGCAGTGCCCTAACTTTAGAGACCCAGTACTTC.

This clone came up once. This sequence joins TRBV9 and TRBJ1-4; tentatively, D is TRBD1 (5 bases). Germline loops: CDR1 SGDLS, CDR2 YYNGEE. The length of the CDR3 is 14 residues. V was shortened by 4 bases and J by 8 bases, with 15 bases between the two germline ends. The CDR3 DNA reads TGTGCCAGCAGCCGAAGGGGTGGGGAAGAAAAACTGTTTTTT. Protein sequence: CASSRRGGEEKLFF. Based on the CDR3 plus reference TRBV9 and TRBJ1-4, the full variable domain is DSGVTQTPKHLITATGQRVTLRCSPRSGDLSVYWYQQSLDQGLQFLIQYYNGEERAKGNILERFSAQQFPDLHSELNLSSLELGDSALYFCASSRRGGEEKLFFGSGTQLSVL.

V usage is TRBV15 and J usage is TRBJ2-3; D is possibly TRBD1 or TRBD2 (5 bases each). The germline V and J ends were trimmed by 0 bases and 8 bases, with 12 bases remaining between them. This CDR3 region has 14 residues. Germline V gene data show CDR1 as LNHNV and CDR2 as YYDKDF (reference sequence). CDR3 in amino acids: CATSRDRDEGTQYF. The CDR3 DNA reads TGTGCCACCAGCAGAGACAGGGATGAGGGTACGCAGTATTTT.

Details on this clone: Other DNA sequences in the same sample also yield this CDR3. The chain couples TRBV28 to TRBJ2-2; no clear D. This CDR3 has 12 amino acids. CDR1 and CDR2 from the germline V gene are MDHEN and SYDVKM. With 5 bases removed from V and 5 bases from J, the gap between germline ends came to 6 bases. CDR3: CASSLGTGELFF. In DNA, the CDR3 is TGTGCCAGCAGTCTAGGGACCGGGGAGCTGTTTTTT.

The CDR3 nucleotides are TGTGCCAGCAGTTCCGGGACTAGCGGGACCCTCGAGCAGTACTTC. Translated, it gives CASSSGTSGTLEQYF. The chain uses TRBV28 and TRBJ2-7, with 13 bases aligning to TRBD2. There are 15 residues in the CDR3. The ends lost 4 bases at V and 6 bases at J; junction bases unmatched: 6. CDR1 and CDR2 (germline): MDHEN, SYDVKM.